This entry describes one T cell receptor (beta chain). This entry comes from a study of OX40 agonist ivuxolimab in advanced cancers. TCRdb's copy holds only in-frame clones and misses some; the assay was immunoSEQ multiplex PCR. The repertoire holds some 100,000 clones, with approximately 90% as singletons. CDR3 length: 13 residues. V lost 0 bases and J lost 5, with 6 bases in between. In germline, CDR1 is SGHNT, CDR2 YYREEE (reference sequence). The chain combines TRBV5-4 with TRBJ2-1, with D possibly TRBD2 on 5 matching bases. The receptor's source is an adult with an advanced solid tumor such as melanoma, head and neck, liver or kidney cancer. Sequencing was performed on CD4+ or CD8+ T cells sorted from blood, taken in a trial of the OX40 agonist ivuxolimab. The CDR3 region has the DNA TGTGCCAGCAGCTTGGATAGCGACAATGAGCAGTTCTTC. This sequence encodes CASSLDSDNEQFF.